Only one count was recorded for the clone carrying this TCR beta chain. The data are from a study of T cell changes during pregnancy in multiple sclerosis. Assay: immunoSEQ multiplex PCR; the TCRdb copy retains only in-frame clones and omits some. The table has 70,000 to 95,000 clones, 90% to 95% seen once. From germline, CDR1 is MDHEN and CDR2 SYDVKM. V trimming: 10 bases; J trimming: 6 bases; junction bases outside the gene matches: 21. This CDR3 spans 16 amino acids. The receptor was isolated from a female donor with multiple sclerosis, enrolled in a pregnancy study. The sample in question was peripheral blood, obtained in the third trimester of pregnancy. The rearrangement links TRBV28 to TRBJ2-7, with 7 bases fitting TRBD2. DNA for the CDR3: TGTGCCACACCTAGCGCACGATCTCGGGGGGTCAGCGAGCAGTACTTC. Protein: CATPSARSRGVSEQYF.